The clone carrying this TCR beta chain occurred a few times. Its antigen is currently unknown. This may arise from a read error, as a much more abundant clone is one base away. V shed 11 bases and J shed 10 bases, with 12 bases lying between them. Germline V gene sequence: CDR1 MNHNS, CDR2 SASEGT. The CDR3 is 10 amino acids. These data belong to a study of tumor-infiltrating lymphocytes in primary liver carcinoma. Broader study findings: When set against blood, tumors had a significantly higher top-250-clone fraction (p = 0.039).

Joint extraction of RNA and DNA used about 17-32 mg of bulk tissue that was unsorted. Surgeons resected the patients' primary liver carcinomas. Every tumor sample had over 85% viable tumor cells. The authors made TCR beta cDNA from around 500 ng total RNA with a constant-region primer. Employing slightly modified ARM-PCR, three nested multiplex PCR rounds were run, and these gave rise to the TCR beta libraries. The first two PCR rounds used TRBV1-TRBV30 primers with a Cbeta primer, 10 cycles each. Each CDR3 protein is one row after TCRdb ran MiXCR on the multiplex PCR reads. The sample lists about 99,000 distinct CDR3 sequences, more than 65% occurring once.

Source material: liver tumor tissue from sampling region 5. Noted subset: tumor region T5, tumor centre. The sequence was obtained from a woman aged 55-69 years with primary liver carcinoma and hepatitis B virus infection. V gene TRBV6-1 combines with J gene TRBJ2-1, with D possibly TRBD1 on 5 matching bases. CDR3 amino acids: CAGMYREQFF. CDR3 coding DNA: TGTGCCGGCATGTACAGGGAGCAGTTCTTC.